This T cell receptor (beta chain) was identified during a study of PD-1 blockade in classical Hodgkin lymphoma. Produced via immunoSEQ multiplex PCR; TCRdb's table is partial and in-frame only. The sample shows 23,000 or so clones, roughly 80% of them seen only once. Every patient was affected by relapse after autologous stem cell transplantation, while exposure to brentuximab vedotin was not uniform. V dropped 6 bases and J dropped 6; count of bases not matched to a gene: 12. The CDR3 length is 15 residues. In germline, CDR1 is SNHLY, CDR2 FYNNEI. The rearrangement links TRBV2 to TRBJ2-7; 9 positions match TRBD1. The sample consisted of peripheral blood mononuclear cells (PBMCs), taken before the second cycle of nivolumab. The TCR originated in a human donor with classical Hodgkin lymphoma. In nucleotides, the CDR3 is TGTGCCAGCAGAGACACCGGACAGGGGTCGGGCGAGCAGTACTTC. It translates to CASRDTGQGSGEQYF.